This record concerns one T cell receptor beta chain sequence. Its antigen is not known. Trimming cost V 3 bases and J 0 bases; bases outside gene matches: 7. The CDR3 length is 17 residues. Germline V gives CDR1 SGDLS, CDR2 YYNGEE. Clones were read by immunoSEQ multiplex PCR, and TCRdb kept only the in-frame ones, dropping some. Of about 24,000 clones listed, approximately 73% are singletons. This record belongs to a study of OX40 agonist ivuxolimab in advanced cancers. Looking at the study overall: Two patients with cutaneous melanoma and one with hepatocellular carcinoma, three in total, showed partial responses.

Study-level findings and limits: Antigen specificity was not determined for the expanded peripheral T cells. Expansion of clones was among the lowest in partial responders at 0.1-3.0 mg/kg.

This receptor was obtained from an adult with an advanced solid tumor such as melanoma, head and neck, liver or kidney cancer. The specimen was CD4+ or CD8+ T cells sorted from blood, collected in a trial of the OX40 agonist ivuxolimab. J is TRBJ2-1 and V is TRBV9; 9 bases are a match to TRBD2. The CDR3 protein is CASSAPPSGVSYNEQFF. The CDR3 coding sequence is TGTGCCAGCAGCGCACCCCCTAGCGGGGTCTCCTACAATGAGCAGTTCTTC.